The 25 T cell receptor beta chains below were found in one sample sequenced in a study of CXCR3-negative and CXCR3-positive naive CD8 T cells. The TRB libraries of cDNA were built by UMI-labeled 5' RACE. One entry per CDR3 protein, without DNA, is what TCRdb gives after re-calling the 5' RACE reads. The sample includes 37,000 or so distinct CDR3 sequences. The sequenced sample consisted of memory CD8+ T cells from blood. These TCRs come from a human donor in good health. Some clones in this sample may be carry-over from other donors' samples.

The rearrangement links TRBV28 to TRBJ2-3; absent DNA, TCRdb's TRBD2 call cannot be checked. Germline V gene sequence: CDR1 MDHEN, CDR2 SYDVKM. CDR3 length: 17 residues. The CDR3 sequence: CASSLGLAGGLTDTQYF.

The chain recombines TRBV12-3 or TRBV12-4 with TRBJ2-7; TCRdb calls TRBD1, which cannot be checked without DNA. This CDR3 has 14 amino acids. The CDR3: CASGTGTGGYEQYF.

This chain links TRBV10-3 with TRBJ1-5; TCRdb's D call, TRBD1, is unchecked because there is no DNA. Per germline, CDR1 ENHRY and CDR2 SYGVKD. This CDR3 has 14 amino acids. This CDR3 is CAISDTGGNQPQHF.

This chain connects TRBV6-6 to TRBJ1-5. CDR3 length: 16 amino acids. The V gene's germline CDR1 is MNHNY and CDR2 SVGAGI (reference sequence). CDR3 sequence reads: CASSYSNLHSDQPQHF.

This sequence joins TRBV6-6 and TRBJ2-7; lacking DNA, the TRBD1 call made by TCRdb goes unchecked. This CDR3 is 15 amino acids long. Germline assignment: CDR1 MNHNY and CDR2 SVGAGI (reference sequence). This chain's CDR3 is CASSYTPDRVGEQYF.

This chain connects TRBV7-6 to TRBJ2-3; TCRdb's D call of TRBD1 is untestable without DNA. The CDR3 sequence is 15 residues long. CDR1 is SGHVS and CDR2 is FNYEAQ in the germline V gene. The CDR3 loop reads CASSARTTSTDTQYF.

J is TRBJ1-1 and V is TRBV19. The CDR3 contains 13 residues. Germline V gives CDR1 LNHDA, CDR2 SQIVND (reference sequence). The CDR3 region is CASSIFRQTEAFF.

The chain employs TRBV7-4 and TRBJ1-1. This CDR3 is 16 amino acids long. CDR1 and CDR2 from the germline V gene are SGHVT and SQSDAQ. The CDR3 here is CASSLVGGDRNTEALF. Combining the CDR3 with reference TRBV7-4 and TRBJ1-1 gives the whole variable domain GAGVSQSPRYKVAKRGRDVALRCDSISGHVTLYWYRQTLGQGSEVLTYSQSDAQRDKSGRPSGRFSAERPERSVSTLKIQRTEQGDSAVYLCASSLVGGDRNTEALFGQGTRLTVV.

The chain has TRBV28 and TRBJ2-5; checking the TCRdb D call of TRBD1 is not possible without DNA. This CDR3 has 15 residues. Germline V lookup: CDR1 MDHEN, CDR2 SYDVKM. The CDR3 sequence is CASTSGTGLQETQYF. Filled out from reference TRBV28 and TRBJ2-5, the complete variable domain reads DVKVTQSSRYLVKRTGEKVFLECVQDMDHENMFWYRQDPGLGLRLIYFSYDVKMKEKGDIPEGYSVSREKKERFSLILESASTNQTSMYLCASTSGTGLQETQYFGPGTRLLVL.

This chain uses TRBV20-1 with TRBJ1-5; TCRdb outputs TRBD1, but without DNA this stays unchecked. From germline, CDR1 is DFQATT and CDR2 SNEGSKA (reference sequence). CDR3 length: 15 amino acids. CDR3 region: CSAPNRDRIDQPQHF.

The CDR3 loop reads CSASTSGGPYEQYF. The chain combines TRBV20-1 with TRBJ2-7; there is no DNA to check the TCRdb D call of TRBD2. This CDR3 comprises 14 residues. Germline V CDR1 and CDR2: DFQATT, SNEGSKA (reference sequence).

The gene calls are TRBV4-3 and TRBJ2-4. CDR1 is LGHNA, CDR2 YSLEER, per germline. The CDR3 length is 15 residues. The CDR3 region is CASSQDSIAKNIQYF.

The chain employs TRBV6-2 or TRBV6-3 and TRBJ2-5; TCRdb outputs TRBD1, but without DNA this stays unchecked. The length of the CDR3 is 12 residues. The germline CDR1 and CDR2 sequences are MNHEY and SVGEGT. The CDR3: CASSQSLGDQYF.

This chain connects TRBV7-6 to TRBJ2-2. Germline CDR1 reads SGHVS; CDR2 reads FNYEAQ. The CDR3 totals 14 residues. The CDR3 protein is CASSLVGNTGELFF.

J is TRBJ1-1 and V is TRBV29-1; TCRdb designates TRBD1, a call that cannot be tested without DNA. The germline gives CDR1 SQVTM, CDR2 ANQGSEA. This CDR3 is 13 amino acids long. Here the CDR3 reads CSVEDLGATEAFF.

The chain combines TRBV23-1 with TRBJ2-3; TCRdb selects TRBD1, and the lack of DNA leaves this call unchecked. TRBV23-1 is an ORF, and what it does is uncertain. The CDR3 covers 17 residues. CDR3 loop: CASSQSGTGVFTDTQYF.

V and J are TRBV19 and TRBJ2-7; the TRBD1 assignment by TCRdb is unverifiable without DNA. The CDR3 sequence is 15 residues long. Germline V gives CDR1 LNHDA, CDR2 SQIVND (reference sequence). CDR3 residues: CASSTPGQGIYEQYF.

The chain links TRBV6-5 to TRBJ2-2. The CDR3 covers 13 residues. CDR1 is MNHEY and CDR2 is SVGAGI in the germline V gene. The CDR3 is CASSYSSTGELFF.

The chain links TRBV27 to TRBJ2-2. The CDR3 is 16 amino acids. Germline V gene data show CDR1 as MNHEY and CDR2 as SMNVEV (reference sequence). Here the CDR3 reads CASSLDYSGITGELFF.

This CDR3 is CASSLGGQTQYF. This chain connects TRBV28 to TRBJ2-5. The germline V gene has CDR1 MDHEN and CDR2 SYDVKM. The CDR3 consists of 12 residues. Combining the CDR3 with reference TRBV28 and TRBJ2-5 gives the whole variable domain DVKVTQSSRYLVKRTGEKVFLECVQDMDHENMFWYRQDPGLGLRLIYFSYDVKMKEKGDIPEGYSVSREKKERFSLILESASTNQTSMYLCASSLGGQTQYFGPGTRLLVL.

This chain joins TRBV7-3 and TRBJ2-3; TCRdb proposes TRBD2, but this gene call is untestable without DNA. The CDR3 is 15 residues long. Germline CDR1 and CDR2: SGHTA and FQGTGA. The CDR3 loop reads CASSLTGGGTDTQYF.

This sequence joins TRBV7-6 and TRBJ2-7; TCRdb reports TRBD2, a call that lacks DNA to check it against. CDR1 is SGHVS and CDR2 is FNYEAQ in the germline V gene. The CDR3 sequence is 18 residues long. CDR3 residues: CASSLARAQATSSYEQYF. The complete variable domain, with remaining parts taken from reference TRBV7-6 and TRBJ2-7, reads GAGVSQSPRYKVTKRGQDVALRCDPISGHVSLYWYRQALGQGPEFLTYFNYEAQQDKSGLPNDRFSAERPEGSISTLTIQRTEQRDSAMYRCASSLARAQATSSYEQYFGPGTRLTVT.

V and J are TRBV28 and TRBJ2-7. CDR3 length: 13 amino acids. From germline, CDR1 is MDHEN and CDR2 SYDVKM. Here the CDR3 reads CASSLGGRHEQYF.

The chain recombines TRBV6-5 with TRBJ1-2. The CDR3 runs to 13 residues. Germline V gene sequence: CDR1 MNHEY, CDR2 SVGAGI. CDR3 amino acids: CASRPGEGYGYTF.

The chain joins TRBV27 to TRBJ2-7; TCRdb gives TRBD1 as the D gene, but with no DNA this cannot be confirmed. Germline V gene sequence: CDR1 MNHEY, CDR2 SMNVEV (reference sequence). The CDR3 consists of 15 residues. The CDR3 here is CASSLRGTVSYEQYF.